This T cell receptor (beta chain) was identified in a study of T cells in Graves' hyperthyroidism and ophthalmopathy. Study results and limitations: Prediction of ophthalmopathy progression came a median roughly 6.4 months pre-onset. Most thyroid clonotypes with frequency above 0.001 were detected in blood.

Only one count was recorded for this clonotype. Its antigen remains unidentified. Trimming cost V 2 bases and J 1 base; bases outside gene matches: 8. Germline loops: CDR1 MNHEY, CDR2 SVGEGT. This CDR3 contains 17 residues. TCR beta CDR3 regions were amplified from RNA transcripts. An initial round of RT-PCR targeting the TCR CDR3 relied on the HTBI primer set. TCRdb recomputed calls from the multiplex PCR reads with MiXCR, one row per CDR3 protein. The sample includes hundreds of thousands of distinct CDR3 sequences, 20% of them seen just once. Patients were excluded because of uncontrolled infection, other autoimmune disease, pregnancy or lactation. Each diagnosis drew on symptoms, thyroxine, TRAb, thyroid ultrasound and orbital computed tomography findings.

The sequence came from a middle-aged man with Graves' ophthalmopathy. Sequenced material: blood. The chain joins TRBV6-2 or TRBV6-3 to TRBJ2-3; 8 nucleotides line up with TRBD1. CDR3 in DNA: TGTGCCAGCAGTTACGATTTACAGGGGGACCGCACAGATACGCAGTATTTT. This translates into CASSYDLQGDRTDTQYF.